Below are 11 T cell receptor beta chains sequenced from a single sample in a study of T cells in Graves' hyperthyroidism and ophthalmopathy. Regions amplified from RNA transcripts were the TCR beta CDR3 regions. First-round RT-PCR of the TCR CDR3 relied on the HTBI primer set. Using its own MiXCR run on the multiplex PCR reads, TCRdb lists one record per CDR3 protein. Of a few hundred thousand distinct CDR3 sequences in the sample, approximately 48% were seen once. The source material was peripheral blood or thyroid tissue (not recorded which). These receptors all come from an adult woman with Graves' disease, either hyperthyroidism or ophthalmopathy (not recorded which).

The chain has TRBV2 and TRBJ1-2; no firm D call. V was pared by 8 bases and J by 3 bases, with 13 bases between. Germline CDR1 is SNHLY and CDR2 is FYNNEI. This CDR3 comprises 13 residues. The CDR3 DNA reads as TGTGCCAGCGGGCCAGGCCCGGACTATGGCTACACCTTC. It yields the protein CASGPGPDYGYTF.

The V gene is TRBV19, the J gene TRBJ1-5; D uncertain. Germline V gene data show CDR1 as LNHDA and CDR2 as SQIVND (reference sequence). The V end lost 7 bases, the J end lost 2 bases, and 6 bases lay between the germline ends. This CDR3 is built from 12 residues. The CDR3 DNA sequence: TGTGCCAGTACTGTAGGCAATCAGCCCCAGCATTTT. Protein sequence: CASTVGNQPQHF. The full variable domain, with the rest looked up from reference TRBV19 and TRBJ1-5, is DGGITQSPKYLFRKEGQNVTLSCEQNLNHDAMYWYRQDPGQGLRLIYYSQIVNDFQKGDIAEGYSVSREKKESFPLTVTSAQKNPTAFYLCASTVGNQPQHFGDGTRLSIL.

The chain has TRBV15 and TRBJ2-5; 15 bases map to TRBD2. The CDR3 loop spans 16 amino acids. V lost 10 bases and J lost 5; bases outside the gene matches: 11. CDR1 and CDR2 (germline): LNHNV, YYDKDF (reference sequence). CDR3 region: CASRGTSGRSWETQYF. DNA for the CDR3: TGTGCCAGCAGGGGGACTAGCGGGAGGTCCTGGGAGACCCAGTACTTC.

The rearrangement joins TRBV7-2 to TRBJ2-1; 15 bases are shared with TRBD2. Germline V gene sequence: CDR1 SGHTA, CDR2 FQGNSA. The V segment lost 4 bases and the J segment 5 bases; nucleotides outside the gene matches: 6. This CDR3 has 17 amino acids. CDR3: CASSSRTSGRANNEQFF. DNA of the CDR3: TGTGCCAGCAGCTCTAGGACTAGCGGGAGGGCCAACAATGAGCAGTTCTTC.

Ten or more counts support this clonotype. The CDR3 DNA sequence: TGTGCCAGCAGCTTAGACAGGGCTCGTTCCTACGAGCAGTACTTC. Amino acids: CASSLDRARSYEQYF. V usage is TRBV11-1 and J usage is TRBJ2-7; D may be TRBD1 (6 bases). V was cut by 1 base and J by 1 base, with 11 bases left in between. The CDR3 has 15 amino acids. The germline CDR1 and CDR2 sequences are SGHAT and FQDESV (reference sequence).

CDR3 DNA: TGTGCCACCAGCAGGGATCGGGACCGTGGCCCTAACTATGGCTACACCTTC. This encodes CATSRDRDRGPNYGYTF. V and J are TRBV15 and TRBJ1-2, with D possibly TRBD1 on 5 matching bases. Germline CDR1 and CDR2: LNHNV and YYDKDF (reference sequence). V lost 3 bases and J lost 0, with 17 bases in between. The CDR3 length is 17 residues.

The table lists this clonotype with a few counts. This chain links TRBV6-2 or TRBV6-3 with TRBJ2-6, with 7 positions matching TRBD2. The CDR3 has 16 amino acids. CDR1 MNHEY and CDR2 SVGEGT come from the germline V gene. Germline trimming cut 5 bases from V and 2 bases from J; bases unmatched to any gene: 6. The chain's CDR3 is CASSLSGDAGANVLTF. Written as DNA, the CDR3 is TGTGCCAGCAGTCTCAGCGGGGATGCTGGGGCCAACGTCCTGACTTTC.

This chain uses TRBV9 with TRBJ1-5; D not resolved. Germline-derived CDR1 and CDR2 are SGDLS and YYNGEE. CDR3 length: 14 residues. V was cut by 3 bases and J by 7 bases, with 14 bases left in between. In DNA, the CDR3 is TGTGCCAGCAGCGCCCGTTCCGTCGGGCAGCCCCAGCATTTT. This translates into CASSARSVGQPQHF.

The chain combines TRBV28 with TRBJ1-1; 7 nucleotides line up with TRBD1. Losses at the gene ends were 2 bases for V and 5 bases for J; bases not matched to a gene: 8. The germline gives CDR1 MDHEN, CDR2 SYDVKM. The CDR3 spans 15 residues. The CDR3 protein is CASSLLAGGKTEAFF. The CDR3 coding sequence is TGTGCCAGCAGTTTACTTGCAGGGGGGAAGACTGAAGCTTTCTTT.

This clonotype was seen many times. J is TRBJ1-5 and V is TRBV19, with 8 nucleotides matching TRBD1. Germline CDR1 reads LNHDA; CDR2 reads SQIVND (reference sequence). The ends lost 6 bases at V and 7 bases at J; junction bases unmatched: 11. The CDR3 has 15 amino acids. The CDR3 DNA is TGTGCCAGTAGACCGACAGGGGAACGACACCAGCCCCAGCATTTT. This sequence encodes CASRPTGERHQPQHF.

The gene calls are TRBV9 and TRBJ2-5; D is possibly TRBD2 (5 bases). V was shortened by 0 bases and J by 1 base, with 10 bases between the two germline ends. Per the germline V gene, CDR1 is SGDLS and CDR2 is YYNGEE. This CDR3 is built from 15 residues. The CDR3 loop is CASSVAGGSQETQYF. The CDR3 DNA is TGTGCCAGCAGCGTAGCGGGCGGGTCCCAAGAGACCCAGTACTTC.